This T cell receptor beta chain is drawn from a study of CD8+ T cells in alopecia areata (dated by TCRdb to the late 2010s). Context from the whole study: The treated patients took part in an open-label pilot trial in which moderate-to-severe alopecia areata was treated with oral tofacitinib at 5 to 10 mg twice daily. Patients stayed on tofacitinib for 6 to 18 months and then had 6 months of follow-up off drug so that delayed response and recurrence could be assessed. Disease severity in treated patients was measured with the SALT score, which quantifies the percentage of affected scalp surface area. To study T cell clonal expansion in alopecia areata, the researchers applied high-throughput TCRbeta sequencing to both the C3H/HeJ mouse model and human patients. On the human side, TCRbeta sequencing was run on scalp tissue and on sorted CD4+ and CD8+ peripheral blood T cells from healthy controls and from alopecia areata patients with either patchy or totalis/universalis disease. Biopsies were taken from tofacitinib-treated patients at baseline and at 4 and 24 weeks of treatment, and a later scalp biopsy was taken in several of the tofacitinib-treated patients. Clonality in the scalp was compared among normal scalp (n=4), patchy alopecia areata scalp (n=8), and alopecia totalis/universalis scalp (n=8). RNA was obtained with the PAXgene miRNA kit for fixed scalp, the miRNeasy kit for PBMCs, and the RNeasy kit for mouse skin. immunoSEQ multiplex PCR using 35 Vbeta forward primers and 13 Jbeta reverse primers was used to amplify TCRbeta CDR3 regions.

The library was obtained by the immunoSEQ multiplex PCR assay. To provide template for TCR sequencing, every sample had RNA extracted and reverse transcribed into cDNA. First-strand cDNA was synthesized using SuperScript III with a 2:1 mix of oligo-dT and random hexamers. A synthetic immune receptor repertoire was used to gauge amplification bias, and whatever bias remained was removed computationally. The authors' analysis ran thus. Raw reads were preprocessed to remove errors, and CDR3 was defined according to IMGT conventions as the region from the conserved cysteine to phenylalanine. Clonality was calculated as 1 minus Shannon entropy normalized by log2 of the number of productive unique TCRs. CD4 or CD8 identity of scalp clones was inferred by cross-referencing scalp TCRbeta sequences with sorted blood CD4 and CD8 repertoires. TCRdb stores this immuneACCESS table with in-frame sequences only. Part of the clones is absent; in the studies checked, under half of the shortfall reflects unresolved V genes, and no reason is known for the rest. V, J and clone size were drawn from that table, and D and trimming were deduced from the DNA. The sample has 200,000 or so clones on record, 58% of them singletons. The leading ten clones occupy about 5.5% of the sample.

Reading the label with the study, this specimen's time point is: 24 weeks on oral tofacitinib. The sample's treatment or condition label, decoded: oral pan-JAK inhibitor, 5-10 mg twice daily. From alopecia areata patients, peripheral blood was collected along with lesional scalp punch biopsies. PBMCs were separated by density centrifugation and stained for CD3, CD4 and CD8, after which CD4+ and CD8+ T cells were sorted on a FACSAria. Between the V and J ends, shortened by 3 bases and 0 bases respectively, the junction contains 9 bases. Looking up the germline V gene yields CDR1 MGHRA and CDR2 YSYEKL. Inclusive of the bounding cysteine and phenylalanine, the CDR3 is 14 residues long. Only CDR3 DNA remains: 42 bases, in frame from the first base. In regard to this clone: This receptor's antigen is unknown. No qualities accompany the bases; no much larger clone lies one base away.

General findings and caveats noted by the study authors: Because the treated cohort was small and included a single nonresponder, larger studies are needed to assess links between baseline CD8+ expansion and response. TCR sequences shared between patients were less clear than in mice, possibly partly because of HLA diversity in the patient population. Unlike mouse skin, where gammadelta T cells dominate, normal human skin contains resident alphabeta T cells that get sequenced too, which complicates analysis of the scalp TCR repertoire. During tofacitinib treatment, many expanded lesional clones stuck around in both scalp and blood, and this persistence may partly explain why relapse happens after treatment is stopped. Tofacitinib significantly decreased scalp clonality and the number of expanded CD8+ clones among the top 100 scalp clones. Lesional scalp, especially in alopecia totalis/universalis, showed higher clonality and more expanded CD8+ clones than normal scalp, suggesting antigenic drive.

Sequenced material: CD4+ T cells sorted from blood, taken at week 24, from a patient treated with tofacitinib. The V and J genes are TRBV4-1 and TRBJ2-7; the D gene assignment is ambiguous. The TCR sequence derives from a human donor with alopecia areata. The CDR3 in this case is CASSHPRSSYEQYF. Here is the DNA: TGCGCCAGCAGCCACCCCCGAAGCTCCTACGAGCAGTACTTC.